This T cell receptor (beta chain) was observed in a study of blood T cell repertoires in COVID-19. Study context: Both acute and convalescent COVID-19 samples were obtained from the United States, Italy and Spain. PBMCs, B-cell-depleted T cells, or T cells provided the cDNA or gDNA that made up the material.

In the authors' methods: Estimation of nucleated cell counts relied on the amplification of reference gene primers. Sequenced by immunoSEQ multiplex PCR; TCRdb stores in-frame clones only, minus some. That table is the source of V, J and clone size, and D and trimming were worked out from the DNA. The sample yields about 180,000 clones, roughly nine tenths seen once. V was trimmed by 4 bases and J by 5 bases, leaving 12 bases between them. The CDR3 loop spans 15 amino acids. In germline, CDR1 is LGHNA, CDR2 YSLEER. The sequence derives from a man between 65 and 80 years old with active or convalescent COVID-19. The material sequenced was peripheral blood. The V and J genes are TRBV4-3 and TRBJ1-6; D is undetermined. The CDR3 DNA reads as TGCGCCAGCAGCCTGGTGGCACAAAATAATTCACCCCTCCACTTT. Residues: CASSLVAQNNSPLHF.